Presented here are 5 T cell receptor beta chains from one specimen sequenced in a study of chemoradiotherapy in HPV16-positive cancers. The assay was immunoSEQ multiplex PCR, and TCRdb's table has in-frame clones only and misses some. The table has roughly 70,000 clones, around nine tenths seen once; the top ten hold more than 3.5%. Source: blood, taken from a patient who underwent chemoradiotherapy. Receptors were obtained from a human donor with HPV-associated anogenital cancer.

V and J are TRBV5-1 and TRBJ1-4; tentatively, D is TRBD1 (6 bases). The germline V and J ends were trimmed by 4 bases and 1 base, with 11 bases remaining between them. CDR1 SGHRS and CDR2 YFSETQ come from the germline V gene. The CDR3 spans 15 residues. The CDR3 bases are TGCGCCAGCAGCCGTTACAGGGAAACTAATGAAAAACTGTTTTTT. This codes for CASSRYRETNEKLFF.

This clone showed up just once. This chain uses TRBV9 with TRBJ1-1; unclear D gene. There are 12 residues in the CDR3. The V and J ends lost 4 bases and 7 bases respectively, with 11 bases between them. Germline CDR1 reads SGDLS; CDR2 reads YYNGEE. The CDR3 bases are TGTGCCAGCAGCCCTGGGGTGGGTGAAGCTTTCTTT. Translating it yields CASSPGVGEAFF.

The chain has TRBV5-6 and TRBJ2-7; 7 bases are a match to TRBD2. The ends lost 5 bases at V and 6 bases at J; junction bases unmatched: 2. The CDR3 loop spans 11 amino acids. Germline CDR1 SGHDT, CDR2 YYEEEE. The CDR3 DNA reads as TGTGCCAGCAGGGGGGGGTCCGAGCAGTACTTC. This translates into CASRGGSEQYF.

This chain links TRBV5-1 with TRBJ2-1, with D possibly being TRBD2 (7 bases). Trimming took 1 base from V and 0 from J, leaving 8 bases between them. Per the germline V gene, CDR1 is SGHRS and CDR2 is YFSETQ. This CDR3 region has 15 residues. The DNA for the CDR3 is TGCGCCAGCAGCTTGAGGGGGGGCTCCTACAATGAGCAGTTCTTC. Translated, it gives CASSLRGGSYNEQFF.

The V gene is TRBV28, the J gene TRBJ2-2; the match to TRBD2 covers 10 bases. Germline loops: CDR1 MDHEN, CDR2 SYDVKM. V gave up 1 base and J gave up 1 base; unmatched junction bases: 6. The length of the CDR3 is 18 residues. The CDR3 region is CASSLLASGRWNTGELFF. The CDR3 DNA is TGTGCCAGCAGTTTATTGGCTAGCGGGAGATGGAACACCGGGGAGCTGTTTTTT.